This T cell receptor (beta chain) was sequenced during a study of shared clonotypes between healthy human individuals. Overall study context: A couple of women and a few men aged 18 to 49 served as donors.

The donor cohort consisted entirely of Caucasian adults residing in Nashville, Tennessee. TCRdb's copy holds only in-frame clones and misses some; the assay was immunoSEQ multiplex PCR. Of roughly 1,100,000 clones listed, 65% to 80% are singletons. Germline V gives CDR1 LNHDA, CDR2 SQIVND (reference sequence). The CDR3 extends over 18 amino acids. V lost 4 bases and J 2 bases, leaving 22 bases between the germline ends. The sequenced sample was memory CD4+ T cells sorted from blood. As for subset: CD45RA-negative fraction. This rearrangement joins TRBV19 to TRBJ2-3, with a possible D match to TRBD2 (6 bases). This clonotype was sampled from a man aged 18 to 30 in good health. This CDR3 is CASSNRGSSATTTDTQYF. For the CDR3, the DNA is TGTGCCAGTAGTAATAGAGGGTCTAGCGCTACAACCACAGATACGCAGTATTTT.